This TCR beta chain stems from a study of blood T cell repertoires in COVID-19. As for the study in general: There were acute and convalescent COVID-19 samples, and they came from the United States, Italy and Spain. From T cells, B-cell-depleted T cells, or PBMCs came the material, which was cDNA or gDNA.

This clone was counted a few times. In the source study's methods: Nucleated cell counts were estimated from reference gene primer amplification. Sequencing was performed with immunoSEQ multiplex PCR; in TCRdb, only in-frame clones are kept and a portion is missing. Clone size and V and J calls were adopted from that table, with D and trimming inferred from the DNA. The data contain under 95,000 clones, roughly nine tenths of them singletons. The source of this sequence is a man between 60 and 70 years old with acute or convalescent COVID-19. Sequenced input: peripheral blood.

DNA for the CDR3: TGTGCCAGTAATACAGGGTCGGGAACTGAAGCTTTCTTT. Its translation: CASNTGSGTEAFF. The chain uses TRBV19 and TRBJ1-1; D may be TRBD1 (6 bases). The germline V gene has CDR1 LNHDA and CDR2 SQIVND (reference sequence). V gave up 7 bases and J gave up 5 bases, with 14 bases separating them. CDR3 length: 13 amino acids.